The 15 T cell receptor beta chains listed next were all sequenced from one sample in a study of T cell changes during pregnancy in multiple sclerosis. Profiled with immunoSEQ multiplex PCR; TCRdb holds only in-frame clones, not every one. The table records tens of thousands of clones, around 92% of them present only once. The material sequenced was peripheral blood, taken in the first trimester of pregnancy. The receptors stem from a female donor with multiple sclerosis, enrolled in a pregnancy study.

The genes are TRBV18 and TRBJ1-6; D is unresolved. The CDR3 sequence is 13 residues long. V was shortened by 8 bases and J by 7 bases, with 12 bases between the two germline ends. Germline values: CDR1 KGHSH, CDR2 LQKENI. Here the CDR3 reads CASTNALNSPLHF. The CDR3 coding sequence is TGTGCCAGCACGAACGCGTTGAATTCACCCCTCCACTTT. Complete variable domain (other parts from reference TRBV18 and TRBJ1-6): NAGVMQNPRHLVRRRGQEARLRCSPMKGHSHVYWYRQLPEEGLKFMVYLQKENIIDESGMPKERFSAEFPKEGPSILRIQQVVRGDSAAYFCASTNALNSPLHFGNGTRLTVT.

This rearrangement joins TRBV9 to TRBJ1-6, with D perhaps matching TRBD1 (5 bases). Trimming took off 0 bases at V and 9 bases at J, with 13 bases between the two ends. Germline CDR1 is SGDLS and CDR2 is YYNGEE. The CDR3 spans 15 residues. The CDR3 sequence is CASSVEGDSRSPLHF. CDR3 DNA: TGTGCCAGCAGCGTAGAAGGGGATTCACGTTCACCCCTCCACTTT.

This rearrangement joins TRBV19 to TRBJ2-7; 8 positions agree with TRBD2. Germline CDR1 LNHDA, CDR2 SQIVND (reference sequence). The V segment lost 5 bases and the J segment 4 bases; nucleotides outside the gene matches: 7. The CDR3 totals 14 residues. The CDR3 nucleotides are TGTGCCAGTAGTTTAACCGGGACTAGGTACGAGCAGTACTTC. Amino acid sequence: CASSLTGTRYEQYF.

In DNA form, the CDR3 reads TGTGCCAGCAGCGATGGGAGGGATCCTAATGAAAAACTGTTTTTT. Amino acid sequence: CASSDGRDPNEKLFF. The rearrangement links TRBV5-8 to TRBJ1-4; D gene unclear. V lost 4 bases, J lost 3 bases, and 13 bases lay in between. This CDR3 comprises 15 residues. The germline CDR1 and CDR2 sequences are SGHTS and YDEGEE.

The V call is TRBV6-6, the J call TRBJ2-7; a possible D gene is TRBD2 (5 bases). The CDR3 has 14 amino acids. V gave up 7 bases and J gave up 5 bases, with 18 bases separating them. CDR1 MNHNY and CDR2 SVGAGI come from the germline V gene (reference sequence). The CDR3, as DNA: TGTGCCAGCATGGCCCCGAGCGGTCAAAACGAGCAGTACTTC. This gives the protein CASMAPSGQNEQYF.

The chain joins TRBV10-3 to TRBJ2-1, with 10 bases that match TRBD2. J lost 6 bases, V lost 7 bases, and 6 bases had no gene match. Germline V CDR1 and CDR2: ENHRY, SYGVKD. The CDR3 spans 14 residues. CDR3 region: CAIKGTSAFNEQFF. CDR3 sequence (DNA): TGTGCCATCAAAGGGACTAGCGCCTTCAATGAGCAGTTCTTC.

For this clone: At one boundary the junction diverges from the germline segment, which might be a read error. The chain joins TRBV2 to TRBJ2-5; 15 nucleotides align to TRBD2. Germline CDR1 is SNHLY and CDR2 is FYNNEI. The CDR3 consists of 19 residues. The CDR3 spells CASRRTSGGAFGSRETRYF. CDR3 DNA: TGTGCCAGCAGAAGGACTAGCGGGGGGGCCTTCGGTAGTCGGGAGACCCGGTACTTC.

The chain links TRBV6-1 to TRBJ1-3, with TRBD1 matching over 8 bases. Germline CDR1 is MNHNS and CDR2 is SASEGT. This CDR3 has 13 amino acids. V trimming: 7 bases; J trimming: 4 bases; junction bases outside the gene matches: 3. The CDR3 reads CASTGTGGNTIYF. CDR3 sequence (DNA): TGTGCCAGCACTGGGACAGGAGGAAACACCATATATTTT.

The genes are TRBV10-3 and TRBJ1-1, with D possibly being TRBD1 (6 bases). The germline V gene encodes CDR1 ENHRY and CDR2 SYGVKD. CDR3 length: 14 residues. Deletions cut 6 bases from V and 0 bases from J, with 11 bases between. CDR3 nucleotides: TGTGCCATCAGCCTAGGACAGATGAACACTGAAGCTTTCTTT. Translated, it gives CAISLGQMNTEAFF.

The chain carries TRBV7-2 and TRBJ2-7, with TRBD2 as a possible D gene (6 bases). Trimming pared 5 bases from V and 6 bases from J, leaving 20 bases between. This CDR3 region has 15 residues. Germline assignment: CDR1 SGHTA and CDR2 FQGNSA. In DNA, the CDR3 is TGTGCCAGCAGCGCCCCCCCCCAGCGGGCCCTCGAGCAGTACTTC. Translated: CASSAPPQRALEQYF.

This chain uses TRBV18 with TRBJ1-1; D remains unclear. The length of the CDR3 is 16 residues. The V gene lost 4 bases and the J gene lost 3 bases, with 18 bases spanning the gap. Germline loops: CDR1 KGHSH, CDR2 LQKENI. CDR3 coding DNA: TGTGCCAGCTCACGTGGGGAGGAGACTGGGGACACTGAAGCTTTCTTT. Protein sequence: CASSRGEETGDTEAFF. Based on the CDR3 plus reference TRBV18 and TRBJ1-1, the full variable domain is NAGVMQNPRHLVRRRGQEARLRCSPMKGHSHVYWYRQLPEEGLKFMVYLQKENIIDESGMPKERFSAEFPKEGPSILRIQQVVRGDSAAYFCASSRGEETGDTEAFFGQGTRLTVV.

This sequence joins TRBV6-4 and TRBJ1-2; 11 nucleotides align to TRBD1. Germline V gene lookup returns CDR1 MRHNA and CDR2 SNTAGT. The V gene end was trimmed by 7 bases and the J gene end by 5 bases; junction bases not matched to a gene: 15. The CDR3 is 17 amino acids. The CDR3, as DNA: TGTGCCAGCATTCCACTGGACAGGGGGCAATTGGGGTATGGCTACACCTTC. Translation gives CASIPLDRGQLGYGYTF.

This clone came up once. V is TRBV5-1 and J is TRBJ2-3; D is undetermined. This CDR3 is 16 amino acids long. Trimming cost V 0 bases and J 0 bases, with 11 bases left between them. Germline lookup yields CDR1 SGHRS and CDR2 YFSETQ. The CDR3 spells CASSLGASHSTDTQYF. The CDR3 DNA reads TGCGCCAGCAGCTTGGGCGCATCCCATAGCACAGATACGCAGTATTTT. The whole variable domain, remainder taken from reference TRBV5-1 and TRBJ2-3, is KAGVTQTPRYLIKTRGQQVTLSCSPISGHRSVSWYQQTPGQGLQFLFEYFSETQRNKGNFPGRFSGRQFSNSRSEMNVSTLELGDSALYLCASSLGASHSTDTQYFGPGTRLTVL.

This clone was seen once. V is TRBV10-2 and J is TRBJ2-2; TRBD2 aligns across 16 bases. Per the germline V gene, CDR1 is WSHSY and CDR2 is SAAADI. Unmatched junction bases numbered 5, after V lost 11 bases and J lost 2 bases. This CDR3 region has 16 residues. DNA for the CDR3: TGCGCCTCCGGGACTAGCGGGGGGGCAAACACCGGGGAGCTGTTTTTT. This translates into CASGTSGGANTGELFF.

Concerning this clone itself: Mismatch with germline at one junction end may stem from a read error. The gene calls are TRBV7-3 and TRBJ1-2; D remains ambiguous. CDR1 is SGHTA and CDR2 is FQGTGA in the germline V gene. This CDR3 has 13 residues. CDR3 region: CASSHPGGSGHTF. The CDR3 DNA sequence: TGTGCCAGCAGCCATCCGGGAGGCAGTGGCCACACCTTC.